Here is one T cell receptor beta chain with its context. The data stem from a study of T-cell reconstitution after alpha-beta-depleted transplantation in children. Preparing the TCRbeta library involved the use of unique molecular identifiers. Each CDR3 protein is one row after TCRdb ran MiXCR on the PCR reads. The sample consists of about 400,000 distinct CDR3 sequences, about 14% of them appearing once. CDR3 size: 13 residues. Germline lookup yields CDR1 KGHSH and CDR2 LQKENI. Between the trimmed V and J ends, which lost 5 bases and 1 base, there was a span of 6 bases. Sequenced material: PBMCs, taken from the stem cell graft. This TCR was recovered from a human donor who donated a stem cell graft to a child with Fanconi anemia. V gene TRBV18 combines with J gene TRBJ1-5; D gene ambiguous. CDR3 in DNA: TGTGCCAGCTCAAAGGAGAGCAATCAGCCCCAGCATTTT. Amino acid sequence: CASSKESNQPQHF. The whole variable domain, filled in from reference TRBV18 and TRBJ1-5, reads NAGVMQNPRHLVRRRGQEARLRCSPMKGHSHVYWYRQLPEEGLKFMVYLQKENIIDESGMPKERFSAEFPKEGPSILRIQQVVRGDSAAYFCASSKESNQPQHFGDGTRLSIL.